This record looks at one T cell receptor beta chain sequence and its context. Its antigen is not identified. A read error may explain this, as a much larger clone is one base away. Newly diagnosed hyperthyroidism patients aged 18 to 65 years had disease lasting under 2 months. Blood was drawn at first hyperthyroidism diagnosis, before any ophthalmopathy symptoms. The data belong to a study of T cells in Graves' hyperthyroidism and ophthalmopathy. The CDR3 runs 18 residues. Germline values: CDR1 MNHNS, CDR2 SASEGT. Trimming cost V 8 bases and J 8 bases, with 31 bases left between them. RNA transcripts provided the source from which TCR beta CDR3 regions were amplified. First-round RT-PCR with HTBI primers amplified the TCR CDR3 region. TCRdb re-called the multiplex PCR reads through MiXCR, storing one row per CDR3 protein. The repertoire holds 40,000 or so distinct CDR3 sequences, with roughly 50% as singletons.

Findings and caveats of the study: Blood held most thyroid clonotypes expanded above 0.001 frequency.

The TCR comes from a woman aged 50 to 65 with Graves' hyperthyroidism that later progressed to Graves' ophthalmopathy. The genes are TRBV6-1 and TRBJ2-1, with D possibly matching TRBD2 (7 bases). The sample consisted of blood. CDR3 DNA sequence: TGTGCCAGCTGTGGGGGGGCAGAGGATAATTATGTTTGTGATGAGCAGTTCTTC. Amino acid sequence: CASCGGAEDNYVCDEQFF.